The sample holds one count of the clone carrying this T cell receptor beta chain. Antigen specificity is unknown. The record originates from a study of cytomegalovirus exposure and HLA in healthy donors. Study-wide findings and caveats: Common viral pathogens seemed, in a later analysis, to connect with several of the most significant clusters. Reports described diagnosis of cytomegalovirus status by the classifier as highly specific and sensitive. Among TCR beta chains of equal frequency, HLA-associated ones were more clonally expanded in a later analysis. Previous analysis showed most TCR beta V segments were productive about 87% or about 30% of the time.

The PCR made use of 60 Vbeta and 13 Jbeta primers. Profiled with immunoSEQ multiplex PCR; TCRdb holds only in-frame clones, not every one. Altogether 140,000 to 150,000 clones are present, under 90% being singletons, with the ten largest covering 2% to 2.5%. This receptor was identified in a boy between 2 and 10 years old in good health and CMV-seronegative. The sequenced material came from PBMCs.

CDR3 sequence: CAREGTGAYEQYF. The CDR3 DNA follows: TGTGCCCGTGAGGGGACAGGGGCCTACGAGCAGTACTTC. The chain joins TRBV30 to TRBJ2-7; 10 bases align to TRBD1. This CDR3 comprises 13 residues. The V segment lost 8 bases and the J segment 2 bases; nucleotides outside the gene matches: 6. The germline V gene has CDR1 GTSNPN and CDR2 SVGIG (reference sequence).